This TCR beta chain was documented in a study of cytomegalovirus exposure and HLA in healthy donors. The PCR ran on 60 Vbeta and 13 Jbeta primers. The protocol was immunoSEQ multiplex PCR, while the TCRdb copy is restricted to in-frame clones and leaves out a portion. The table lists some 160,000 clones, roughly 78% of them singletons. V was pared by 3 bases and J by 5 bases, with 19 bases between. CDR1 is SQVTM and CDR2 is ANQGSEA in the germline V gene. The CDR3 runs to 15 residues. The chain recombines TRBV29-1 with TRBJ1-2; weak D call: TRBD1 (6 bases). This clonotype originated in a woman in her thirties or forties in good health and CMV-seronegative. Sequencing input: PBMCs. CDR3 sequence: CSVDSPHREDYGYTF. The CDR3 region has the DNA TGCAGCGTTGACAGTCCACACAGGGAAGATTATGGCTACACCTTC.